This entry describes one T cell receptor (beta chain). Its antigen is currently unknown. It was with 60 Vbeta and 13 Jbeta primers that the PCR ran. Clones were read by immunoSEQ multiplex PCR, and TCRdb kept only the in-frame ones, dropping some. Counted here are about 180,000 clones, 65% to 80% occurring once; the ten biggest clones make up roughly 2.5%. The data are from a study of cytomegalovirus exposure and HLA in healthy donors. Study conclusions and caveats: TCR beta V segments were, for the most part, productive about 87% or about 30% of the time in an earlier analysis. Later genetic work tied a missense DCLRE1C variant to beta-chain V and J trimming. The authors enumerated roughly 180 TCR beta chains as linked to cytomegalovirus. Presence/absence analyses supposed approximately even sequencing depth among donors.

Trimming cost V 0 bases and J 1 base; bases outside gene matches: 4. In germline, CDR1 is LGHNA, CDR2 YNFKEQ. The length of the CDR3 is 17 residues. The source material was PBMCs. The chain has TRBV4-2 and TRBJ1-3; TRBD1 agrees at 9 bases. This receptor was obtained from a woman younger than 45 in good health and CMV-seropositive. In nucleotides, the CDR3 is TGTGCCAGCAGCCAAGAAGGGACAGGGTTATCTGGAAACACCATATATTTT. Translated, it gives CASSQEGTGLSGNTIYF.